One sample yielded the 8 T cell receptor beta chains listed below, sequenced in a study of OX40 agonist ivuxolimab in advanced cancers. TCRdb keeps only in-frame clones here, not all; method: immunoSEQ multiplex PCR. Of 90,000 to 100,000 clones in the sample, around 89% were seen once. This sample comprised CD4+ or CD8+ T cells sorted from blood, obtained in a trial of the OX40 agonist ivuxolimab. The receptors shown here come from an adult with an advanced solid tumor such as melanoma, head and neck, liver or kidney cancer.

The chain has TRBV19 and TRBJ1-5; TRBD1 agrees at 7 bases. CDR3 size: 15 residues. Trimming cost V 1 base and J 6 bases; bases outside gene matches: 6. In germline, CDR1 is LNHDA, CDR2 SQIVND (reference sequence). CDR3: CASSIVPRQGQPQHF. DNA for the CDR3: TGTGCCAGTAGTATAGTCCCCCGACAGGGTCAGCCCCAGCATTTT.

The V call is TRBV7-2, the J call TRBJ1-5, with a tentative D call TRBD1 (5 bases). Trimming removed 2 bases from V and 6 bases from J, with 8 bases in between. CDR3 length: 13 residues. The germline gives CDR1 SGHTA, CDR2 FQGNSA. The CDR3 is CASSLSGIQPQHF. The CDR3 region has the DNA TGTGCCAGCAGCTTATCAGGGATTCAGCCCCAGCATTTT.

J is TRBJ2-3 and V is TRBV5-1; 9 bases agree with TRBD1. CDR3 size: 15 residues. The ends lost 4 bases at V and 2 bases at J; junction bases unmatched: 5. Germline V gene lookup returns CDR1 SGHRS and CDR2 YFSETQ. The CDR3: CASSGGTGFTDTQYF. CDR3 bases: TGCGCCAGCAGCGGCGGGACAGGGTTCACAGATACGCAGTATTTT.

The chain combines TRBV10-3 with TRBJ1-1; D perhaps matches TRBD1 (5 bases). This CDR3 is built from 14 residues. Trimming shortened V by 6 bases and J by 1 base, and 12 bases separated the two germline ends. Germline loops: CDR1 ENHRY, CDR2 SYGVKD. The CDR3 here is CAISWGNRNTEAFF. CDR3 sequence (DNA): TGTGCCATCAGCTGGGGCAATAGGAACACTGAAGCTTTCTTT.

The sample holds a few counts of this clone. This rearrangement joins TRBV6-1 to TRBJ2-7; 7 bases map to TRBD1. CDR1 and CDR2 (germline): MNHNS, SASEGT. The CDR3 is made up of 15 amino acids. Losses at the gene ends were 2 bases for V and 2 bases for J; bases not matched to a gene: 6. The CDR3, as DNA: TGTGCCAGCAGTGAAACCTGGGACAGAGCCTACGAGCAGTACTTC. Translated, it gives CASSETWDRAYEQYF.

The gene calls are TRBV11-2 and TRBJ2-1, with 9 bases identical to TRBD1. Per the germline V gene, CDR1 is SGHAT and CDR2 is FQNNGV. J lost 0 bases, V lost 0 bases, and 9 bases had no gene match. This CDR3 comprises 19 residues. This CDR3 reads CASSLDLQGAFGSYNEQFF. DNA for the CDR3: TGTGCCAGCAGCTTAGATCTACAGGGGGCGTTTGGCTCCTACAATGAGCAGTTCTTC.

The chain is built from TRBV7-9 and TRBJ1-1; D is ambiguous. V dropped 1 base and J dropped 4 bases, with 13 bases sitting between them. Germline V CDR1 and CDR2: SEHNR, FQNEAQ (reference sequence). The CDR3 is 15 residues long. The CDR3 region is CASSLGNGIGTEAFF. The DNA for the CDR3 is TGTGCCAGCAGCTTAGGTAACGGGATTGGCACTGAAGCTTTCTTT.

V usage is TRBV6-5 and J usage is TRBJ1-1, with D maybe TRBD1 (5 bases). Trimming removed 5 bases at V and 7 bases at J, with 14 bases between. This CDR3 is 13 amino acids long. CDR1 is MNHEY, CDR2 SVGAGI, per germline. The CDR3, as DNA: TGTGCCAGCAGTCGCACCGGGACCGGTGAAGCTTTCTTT. It codes for CASSRTGTGEAFF.